Listed below are T cell receptor beta chains from one sample, sequenced in a study of cytomegalovirus exposure and HLA in healthy donors. Data came from immunoSEQ multiplex PCR; TCRdb stores just in-frame clones and leaves some out. The profile shows around 130,000 clones, around four fifths of them singletons. Sequencing used PBMCs. All receptors come from a man under 40 in good health and CMV-seronegative. CDR3s include the opening cysteine and the closing phenylalanine or tryptophan. A D gene is named only where the DNA matches it firmly. The size field is filled for only some rows; it gives once, few, many or a size class.

-	TRBV18	TRBJ1-5	TRBD1	CASSPPGDRSNQPQHF	TGTGCCAGCTCACCACCGGGGGACAGGAGCAATCAGCCCCAGCATTTT
-	TRBV2	TRBJ2-3	-	CASRGSTDTQYF	TGTGCCAGCCGAGGTAGCACAGATACGCAGTATTTT
-	TRBV28	TRBJ1-5	-	CASRQEYSNQPQHF	TGTGCCAGCAGACAGGAATATAGCAATCAGCCCCAGCATTTT
-	TRBV7-8	TRBJ1-6	-	CASRSTGLSVDSPLHF	TGTGCCAGCAGATCGACAGGCCTTTCCGTTGATTCACCCCTCCACTTT
-	TRBV7-2	TRBJ1-2	TRBD1	CASSPGQGYGYTF	TGTGCCAGCAGCCCCGGACAGGGCTATGGCTACACCTTC
few	TRBV4-1	TRBJ1-2	-	CASSQQDPQGYTF	TGCGCCAGCAGCCAACAAGATCCGCAGGGCTACACCTTC
few	TRBV30	TRBJ1-4	TRBD1	CAWSVDRTSAGFF	TGTGCCTGGAGTGTGGACAGGACCAGCGCAGGATTTTTT
-	TRBV5-6	TRBJ2-5	-	CASSLFSEETQYF	TGTGCCAGCAGCTTGTTTTCGGAGGAGACCCAGTACTTC
-	TRBV14	TRBJ1-1	-	CASSKEANTEAFF	TGTGCCAGCAGTAAGGAGGCCAACACTGAAGCTTTCTTT
-	TRBV7-9	TRBJ1-2	-	CASSPTRENYGYTF	TGTGCCAGCAGCCCGACGCGGGAAAACTATGGCTACACCTTC
-	TRBV7-9	TRBJ2-1	TRBD1	CASSSPRTGGTEQFF	TGTGCCAGCAGCTCCCCCCGGACAGGGGGGACTGAGCAGTTCTTC
-	TRBV29-1	TRBJ2-5	TRBD2	CSAHSGGETQYF	TGCAGCGCTCATAGCGGGGGAGAGACCCAGTACTTC